The 27 T cell receptor beta chains below come from one sample, sequenced in a study of blood T cell repertoires in COVID-19. Profiled with immunoSEQ multiplex PCR; TCRdb holds only in-frame clones, not every one. The sample includes approximately 250,000 clones, about 90% of them seen just once. Sequenced material: PBMCs or T cells enriched from blood (not recorded which). The source of these receptors is a woman between 40 and 50 years old who had been exposed to COVID-19.

V usage is TRBV7-2 and J usage is TRBJ2-1; TRBD1 agrees at 7 bases. Germline CDR1 is SGHTA and CDR2 is FQGNSA. This CDR3 has 15 amino acids. With 5 bases clipped from V and 10 bases from J, the junction kept 14 bases outside the gene matches. CDR3 coding DNA: TGTGCCAGCAGCGCGCGACAGGGTTTTTTGGTGGAGCAGTTCTTC. It encodes CASSARQGFLVEQFF.

The genes are TRBV6-2 or TRBV6-3 and TRBJ2-2; no clear D. The CDR3 sequence is 13 residues long. Per the germline V gene, CDR1 is MNHEY and CDR2 is SVGEGT. V was pared by 4 bases and J by 7 bases, with 10 bases between. CDR3 sequence (DNA): TGTGCCAGCAGTTCCGACATCGGCGGGGAGCTGTTTTTT. Residues: CASSSDIGGELFF.

This clone occurred once. The J gene is TRBJ1-1, the V gene TRBV2, with D uncertain. V lost 1 base and J 4 bases, leaving 7 bases between the germline ends. CDR1 and CDR2 (germline): SNHLY, FYNNEI. CDR3 size: 13 residues. CDR3 protein: CASSEEDSTEAFF. As DNA, the CDR3 is TGTGCCAGCAGTGAAGAAGATAGCACTGAAGCTTTCTTT.

The chain uses TRBV19 and TRBJ1-5; unclear D gene. This CDR3 comprises 13 residues. Trimming removed 5 bases at V and 1 base at J, with 6 bases between. The germline gives CDR1 LNHDA, CDR2 SQIVND (reference sequence). The CDR3 bases are TGTGCCAGTAGTTTTACAAGCAATCAGCCCCAGCATTTT. Its translation is CASSFTSNQPQHF.

The rearrangement uses TRBV7-2 and TRBJ1-6; TRBD1 matches at 7 bases. This CDR3 is 15 amino acids long. The germline CDR1 and CDR2 sequences are SGHTA and FQGNSA. Losses at the gene ends were 6 bases for V and 2 bases for J; bases not matched to a gene: 4. CDR3 coding DNA: TGTGCCAGCAGTGACAGGGTACCCTATAATTCACCCCTCCACTTT. It yields the protein CASSDRVPYNSPLHF.

Only one count was recorded for this clone. The V and J genes are TRBV18 and TRBJ1-6; maybe TRBD1 (5 bases). The CDR3 extends over 15 amino acids. CDR1 and CDR2 (germline): KGHSH, LQKENI. V dropped 1 base and J dropped 9 bases, with 13 bases sitting between them. CDR3 nucleotides: TGTGCCAGCTCACCACGGGGGGTCGAAGGTTCACCCCTCCACTTT. It yields the protein CASSPRGVEGSPLHF. Combining the CDR3 with reference TRBV18 and TRBJ1-6 gives the whole variable domain NAGVMQNPRHLVRRRGQEARLRCSPMKGHSHVYWYRQLPEEGLKFMVYLQKENIIDESGMPKERFSAEFPKEGPSILRIQQVVRGDSAAYFCASSPRGVEGSPLHFGNGTRLTVT.

The rearrangement uses TRBV27 and TRBJ2-2; D might be TRBD2 (5 bases). Germline CDR1 reads MNHEY; CDR2 reads SMNVEV (reference sequence). V was cut by 0 bases and J by 5 bases, with 7 bases left in between. The CDR3 runs to 14 residues. CDR3 coding DNA: TGTGCCAGCAGTTTATCTCGGGGAACCGGGGAGCTGTTTTTT. The encoded protein is CASSLSRGTGELFF.

The chain uses TRBV15 and TRBJ2-6; D not resolved. The CDR3 totals 15 residues. V was shortened by 0 bases and J by 4 bases, with 7 bases between the two germline ends. CDR1 LNHNV and CDR2 YYDKDF come from the germline V gene (reference sequence). DNA of the CDR3: TGTGCCACCAGCAGAGAGAGAGGAGGGGCCAACGTCCTGACTTTC. Protein sequence: CATSRERGGANVLTF. The full variable domain, its missing parts supplied by reference TRBV15 and TRBJ2-6, is DAMVIQNPRYQVTQFGKPVTLSCSQTLNHNVMYWYQQKSSQAPKLLFHYYDKDFNNEADTPDNFQSRRPNTSFCFLDIRSPGLGDTAMYLCATSRERGGANVLTFGAGSRLTVL.

The sample holds one count of this clone. The chain uses TRBV7-6 and TRBJ2-2; D is possibly TRBD1 (6 bases). This CDR3 spans 16 amino acids. CDR1 and CDR2 from the germline V gene are SGHVS and FNYEAQ. Trimming removed 4 bases at V and 0 bases at J, with 12 bases between. DNA of the CDR3: TGTGCCAGCAGCTCCGAAGGGGGTGCGAACACCGGGGAGCTGTTTTTT. This gives the protein CASSSEGGANTGELFF.

The J gene is TRBJ1-3, the V gene TRBV19, with TRBD1 matching over 8 bases. The CDR3 is 15 residues long. From germline, CDR1 is LNHDA and CDR2 SQIVND (reference sequence). V dropped 6 bases and J dropped 0; count of bases not matched to a gene: 4. The CDR3 DNA reads as TGTGCCAGTAGCCGGGGGACAGGCTCTGGAAACACCATATATTTT. This codes for CASSRGTGSGNTIYF.

The gene calls are TRBV24-1 and TRBJ2-1; TRBD2 matches at 7 bases. This CDR3 has 16 amino acids. The germline gives CDR1 KGHDR, CDR2 SFDVKD. With V trimmed by 1 base and J by 5 bases, 7 bases remained unmatched. The CDR3 reads CATSDFRGRVDNEQFF. For the CDR3, the DNA is TGTGCCACCAGTGATTTTAGAGGGAGGGTCGACAATGAGCAGTTCTTC.

Turning to this clone: In the same sample, other DNA sequences code for this CDR3. V is TRBV28 and J is TRBJ1-5; D is unclear. The CDR3 runs 12 residues. Trimming removed 2 bases from V and 4 bases from J, with 3 bases in between. The germline gives CDR1 MDHEN, CDR2 SYDVKM. As DNA, the CDR3 is TGTGCCAGCAGTTTACAGAATCAGCCCCAGCATTTT. This codes for CASSLQNQPQHF.

The chain employs TRBV2 and TRBJ2-7; D is undetermined. V lost 6 bases to trimming and J lost 5 bases, with 14 bases between them. This CDR3 region has 13 residues. The germline V gene encodes CDR1 SNHLY and CDR2 FYNNEI. DNA for the CDR3: TGTGCCAGCAGGGTAGTCGGAGTCCACGAGCAGTACTTC. Encoded protein: CASRVVGVHEQYF.

The chain joins TRBV7-2 to TRBJ1-1; D remains unclear. Germline loops: CDR1 SGHTA, CDR2 FQGNSA. Trimming removed 0 bases from V and 0 bases from J, with 5 bases in between. This CDR3 spans 14 amino acids. The DNA for the CDR3 is TGTGCCAGCAGCTTAGCCCAGGTGAACACTGAAGCTTTCTTT. Its translation is CASSLAQVNTEAFF.

V and J are TRBV24-1 and TRBJ2-1; tentative D call: TRBD2 (5 bases). The CDR3 totals 15 residues. V lost 1 base and J 3 bases, leaving 9 bases between the germline ends. The germline V gene encodes CDR1 KGHDR and CDR2 SFDVKD. CDR3 loop: CATSDLYRDYNEQFF. DNA of the CDR3: TGTGCCACCAGTGATTTATACCGGGACTACAATGAGCAGTTCTTC.

This chain connects TRBV6-5 to TRBJ1-3; no definite D call. Per the germline V gene, CDR1 is MNHEY and CDR2 is SVGAGI. V dropped 2 bases and J dropped 2 bases, with 10 bases sitting between them. This CDR3 region has 15 residues. CDR3 sequence reads: CASSYKEGPGNTIYF. The CDR3, as DNA: TGTGCCAGCAGTTACAAGGAGGGCCCTGGAAACACCATATATTTT.

This chain connects TRBV29-1 to TRBJ1-1, with no clear D. The V and J ends lost 8 bases and 6 bases respectively, with 19 bases between them. The CDR3 covers 13 residues. Germline V CDR1 and CDR2: SQVTM, ANQGSEA. In DNA, the CDR3 is TGCAGCTCCCACGAGGAGGGAAGGGCTGAAGCTTTCTTT. Its translation is CSSHEEGRAEAFF.

The V call is TRBV18, the J call TRBJ2-3; tentatively, D is TRBD2 (5 bases). Germline loops: CDR1 KGHSH, CDR2 LQKENI. The CDR3 consists of 15 residues. The V end lost 3 bases, the J end lost 4 bases, and 14 bases lay between the germline ends. CDR3 nucleotides: TGTGCCAGCTCACCGCCTAGCAGTCCCGCAGATACGCAGTATTTT. It encodes CASSPPSSPADTQYF. Together with reference TRBV18 and TRBJ2-3, the CDR3 gives the full variable domain: NAGVMQNPRHLVRRRGQEARLRCSPMKGHSHVYWYRQLPEEGLKFMVYLQKENIIDESGMPKERFSAEFPKEGPSILRIQQVVRGDSAAYFCASSPPSSPADTQYFGPGTRLTVL.

V gene TRBV7-9 combines with J gene TRBJ2-1, with TRBD1 identical over 9 bases. The V gene's germline CDR1 is SEHNR and CDR2 FQNEAQ (reference sequence). V shed 6 bases and J 2 bases; nucleotides not matched to a gene: 5. This CDR3 contains 15 residues. The CDR3 region has the DNA TGTGCCAGCAGTCCTACAGGGGGCCCCTACAATGAGCAGTTCTTC. The encoded protein is CASSPTGGPYNEQFF. The whole variable domain, filled in from reference TRBV7-9 and TRBJ2-1, reads DTGVSQNPRHKITKRGQNVTFRCDPISEHNRLYWYRQTLGQGPEFLTYFQNEAQLEKSRLLSDRFSAERPKGSFSTLEIQRTEQGDSAMYLCASSPTGGPYNEQFFGPGTRLTVL.

The chain combines TRBV30 with TRBJ1-2; D gene unclear. V was trimmed by 3 bases and J by 5 bases, leaving 25 bases between them. The germline gives CDR1 GTSNPN, CDR2 SVGIG (reference sequence). This CDR3 has 17 amino acids. The CDR3 DNA reads TGTGCCTGGAGATCCCGCAAGGTGGGCCGCGGGGATTATGGCTACACCTTC. Translation gives CAWRSRKVGRGDYGYTF.

The chain combines TRBV28 with TRBJ1-2; D not resolved. CDR1 MDHEN and CDR2 SYDVKM come from the germline V gene. Trimming took 5 bases from V and 5 from J, leaving 15 bases between them. The CDR3 loop spans 14 amino acids. The CDR3 sequence is CASSPLFLSYGYTF. CDR3 nucleotide sequence: TGTGCCAGCAGTCCCCTATTTCTATCATATGGCTACACCTTC.

The count of this clone is one. This rearrangement joins TRBV6-1 to TRBJ2-5; maybe TRBD1 (6 bases). CDR3 length equals 16 residues. The germline V gene has CDR1 MNHNS and CDR2 SASEGT. V was cut by 4 bases and J by 2 bases, with 17 bases left in between. The DNA for the CDR3 is TGTGCCAGCAGTGTATCAACAGGGATAGGACAAGAGACCCAGTACTTC. Residues: CASSVSTGIGQETQYF.

V usage is TRBV4-2 and J usage is TRBJ1-1; 8 nucleotides agree with TRBD1. CDR3 length: 15 amino acids. V shed 4 bases and J 3 bases; nucleotides not matched to a gene: 7. CDR1 LGHNA and CDR2 YNFKEQ come from the germline V gene. Written as DNA, the CDR3 is TGTGCCAGCAGCCTCCAGACAGGGGAGGACACTGAAGCTTTCTTT. The encoded protein is CASSLQTGEDTEAFF.

The chain joins TRBV29-1 to TRBJ1-2; 9 bases match TRBD1. Germline V lookup: CDR1 SQVTM, CDR2 ANQGSEA. The V and J ends lost 5 bases and 7 bases, in that order; junction bases with no gene match: 8. This CDR3 comprises 13 residues. The CDR3 DNA reads TGCAGCGTTTTGGGTGGGACAGGGACTGGCTACACCTTC. It yields the protein CSVLGGTGTGYTF.

The chain combines TRBV5-1 with TRBJ1-6; D not resolved. This CDR3 is 16 amino acids long. Between the trimmed V and J ends, which lost 4 bases and 7 bases, there was a span of 18 bases. Germline V gives CDR1 SGHRS, CDR2 YFSETQ. The CDR3 DNA sequence: TGCGCCAGCAGCCTTCGGACTGCACCTGGAAATTCACCCCTCCACTTT. It is translated as CASSLRTAPGNSPLHF.

This chain joins TRBV6-2 or TRBV6-3 and TRBJ1-1, with 7 bases fitting TRBD1. CDR1 MNHEY and CDR2 SVGEGT come from the germline V gene. The CDR3 has 15 residues. The V gene end was trimmed by 5 bases and the J gene end by 4 bases; junction bases not matched to a gene: 10. Here the CDR3 DNA reads TGTGCCAGCAGTAAAGGACTCACAGGGGTCACTGAAGCTTTCTTT. It is translated as CASSKGLTGVTEAFF.

This chain links TRBV27 with TRBJ2-7; a possible D gene is TRBD1 (5 bases). The CDR3 has 13 residues. Deletions cut 2 bases from V and 5 bases from J, with 10 bases between. Germline V gives CDR1 MNHEY, CDR2 SMNVEV (reference sequence). The CDR3 DNA reads TGTGCCAGCAGTTTAGCAGGGCTTAACGAGCAGTACTTC. It encodes CASSLAGLNEQYF.